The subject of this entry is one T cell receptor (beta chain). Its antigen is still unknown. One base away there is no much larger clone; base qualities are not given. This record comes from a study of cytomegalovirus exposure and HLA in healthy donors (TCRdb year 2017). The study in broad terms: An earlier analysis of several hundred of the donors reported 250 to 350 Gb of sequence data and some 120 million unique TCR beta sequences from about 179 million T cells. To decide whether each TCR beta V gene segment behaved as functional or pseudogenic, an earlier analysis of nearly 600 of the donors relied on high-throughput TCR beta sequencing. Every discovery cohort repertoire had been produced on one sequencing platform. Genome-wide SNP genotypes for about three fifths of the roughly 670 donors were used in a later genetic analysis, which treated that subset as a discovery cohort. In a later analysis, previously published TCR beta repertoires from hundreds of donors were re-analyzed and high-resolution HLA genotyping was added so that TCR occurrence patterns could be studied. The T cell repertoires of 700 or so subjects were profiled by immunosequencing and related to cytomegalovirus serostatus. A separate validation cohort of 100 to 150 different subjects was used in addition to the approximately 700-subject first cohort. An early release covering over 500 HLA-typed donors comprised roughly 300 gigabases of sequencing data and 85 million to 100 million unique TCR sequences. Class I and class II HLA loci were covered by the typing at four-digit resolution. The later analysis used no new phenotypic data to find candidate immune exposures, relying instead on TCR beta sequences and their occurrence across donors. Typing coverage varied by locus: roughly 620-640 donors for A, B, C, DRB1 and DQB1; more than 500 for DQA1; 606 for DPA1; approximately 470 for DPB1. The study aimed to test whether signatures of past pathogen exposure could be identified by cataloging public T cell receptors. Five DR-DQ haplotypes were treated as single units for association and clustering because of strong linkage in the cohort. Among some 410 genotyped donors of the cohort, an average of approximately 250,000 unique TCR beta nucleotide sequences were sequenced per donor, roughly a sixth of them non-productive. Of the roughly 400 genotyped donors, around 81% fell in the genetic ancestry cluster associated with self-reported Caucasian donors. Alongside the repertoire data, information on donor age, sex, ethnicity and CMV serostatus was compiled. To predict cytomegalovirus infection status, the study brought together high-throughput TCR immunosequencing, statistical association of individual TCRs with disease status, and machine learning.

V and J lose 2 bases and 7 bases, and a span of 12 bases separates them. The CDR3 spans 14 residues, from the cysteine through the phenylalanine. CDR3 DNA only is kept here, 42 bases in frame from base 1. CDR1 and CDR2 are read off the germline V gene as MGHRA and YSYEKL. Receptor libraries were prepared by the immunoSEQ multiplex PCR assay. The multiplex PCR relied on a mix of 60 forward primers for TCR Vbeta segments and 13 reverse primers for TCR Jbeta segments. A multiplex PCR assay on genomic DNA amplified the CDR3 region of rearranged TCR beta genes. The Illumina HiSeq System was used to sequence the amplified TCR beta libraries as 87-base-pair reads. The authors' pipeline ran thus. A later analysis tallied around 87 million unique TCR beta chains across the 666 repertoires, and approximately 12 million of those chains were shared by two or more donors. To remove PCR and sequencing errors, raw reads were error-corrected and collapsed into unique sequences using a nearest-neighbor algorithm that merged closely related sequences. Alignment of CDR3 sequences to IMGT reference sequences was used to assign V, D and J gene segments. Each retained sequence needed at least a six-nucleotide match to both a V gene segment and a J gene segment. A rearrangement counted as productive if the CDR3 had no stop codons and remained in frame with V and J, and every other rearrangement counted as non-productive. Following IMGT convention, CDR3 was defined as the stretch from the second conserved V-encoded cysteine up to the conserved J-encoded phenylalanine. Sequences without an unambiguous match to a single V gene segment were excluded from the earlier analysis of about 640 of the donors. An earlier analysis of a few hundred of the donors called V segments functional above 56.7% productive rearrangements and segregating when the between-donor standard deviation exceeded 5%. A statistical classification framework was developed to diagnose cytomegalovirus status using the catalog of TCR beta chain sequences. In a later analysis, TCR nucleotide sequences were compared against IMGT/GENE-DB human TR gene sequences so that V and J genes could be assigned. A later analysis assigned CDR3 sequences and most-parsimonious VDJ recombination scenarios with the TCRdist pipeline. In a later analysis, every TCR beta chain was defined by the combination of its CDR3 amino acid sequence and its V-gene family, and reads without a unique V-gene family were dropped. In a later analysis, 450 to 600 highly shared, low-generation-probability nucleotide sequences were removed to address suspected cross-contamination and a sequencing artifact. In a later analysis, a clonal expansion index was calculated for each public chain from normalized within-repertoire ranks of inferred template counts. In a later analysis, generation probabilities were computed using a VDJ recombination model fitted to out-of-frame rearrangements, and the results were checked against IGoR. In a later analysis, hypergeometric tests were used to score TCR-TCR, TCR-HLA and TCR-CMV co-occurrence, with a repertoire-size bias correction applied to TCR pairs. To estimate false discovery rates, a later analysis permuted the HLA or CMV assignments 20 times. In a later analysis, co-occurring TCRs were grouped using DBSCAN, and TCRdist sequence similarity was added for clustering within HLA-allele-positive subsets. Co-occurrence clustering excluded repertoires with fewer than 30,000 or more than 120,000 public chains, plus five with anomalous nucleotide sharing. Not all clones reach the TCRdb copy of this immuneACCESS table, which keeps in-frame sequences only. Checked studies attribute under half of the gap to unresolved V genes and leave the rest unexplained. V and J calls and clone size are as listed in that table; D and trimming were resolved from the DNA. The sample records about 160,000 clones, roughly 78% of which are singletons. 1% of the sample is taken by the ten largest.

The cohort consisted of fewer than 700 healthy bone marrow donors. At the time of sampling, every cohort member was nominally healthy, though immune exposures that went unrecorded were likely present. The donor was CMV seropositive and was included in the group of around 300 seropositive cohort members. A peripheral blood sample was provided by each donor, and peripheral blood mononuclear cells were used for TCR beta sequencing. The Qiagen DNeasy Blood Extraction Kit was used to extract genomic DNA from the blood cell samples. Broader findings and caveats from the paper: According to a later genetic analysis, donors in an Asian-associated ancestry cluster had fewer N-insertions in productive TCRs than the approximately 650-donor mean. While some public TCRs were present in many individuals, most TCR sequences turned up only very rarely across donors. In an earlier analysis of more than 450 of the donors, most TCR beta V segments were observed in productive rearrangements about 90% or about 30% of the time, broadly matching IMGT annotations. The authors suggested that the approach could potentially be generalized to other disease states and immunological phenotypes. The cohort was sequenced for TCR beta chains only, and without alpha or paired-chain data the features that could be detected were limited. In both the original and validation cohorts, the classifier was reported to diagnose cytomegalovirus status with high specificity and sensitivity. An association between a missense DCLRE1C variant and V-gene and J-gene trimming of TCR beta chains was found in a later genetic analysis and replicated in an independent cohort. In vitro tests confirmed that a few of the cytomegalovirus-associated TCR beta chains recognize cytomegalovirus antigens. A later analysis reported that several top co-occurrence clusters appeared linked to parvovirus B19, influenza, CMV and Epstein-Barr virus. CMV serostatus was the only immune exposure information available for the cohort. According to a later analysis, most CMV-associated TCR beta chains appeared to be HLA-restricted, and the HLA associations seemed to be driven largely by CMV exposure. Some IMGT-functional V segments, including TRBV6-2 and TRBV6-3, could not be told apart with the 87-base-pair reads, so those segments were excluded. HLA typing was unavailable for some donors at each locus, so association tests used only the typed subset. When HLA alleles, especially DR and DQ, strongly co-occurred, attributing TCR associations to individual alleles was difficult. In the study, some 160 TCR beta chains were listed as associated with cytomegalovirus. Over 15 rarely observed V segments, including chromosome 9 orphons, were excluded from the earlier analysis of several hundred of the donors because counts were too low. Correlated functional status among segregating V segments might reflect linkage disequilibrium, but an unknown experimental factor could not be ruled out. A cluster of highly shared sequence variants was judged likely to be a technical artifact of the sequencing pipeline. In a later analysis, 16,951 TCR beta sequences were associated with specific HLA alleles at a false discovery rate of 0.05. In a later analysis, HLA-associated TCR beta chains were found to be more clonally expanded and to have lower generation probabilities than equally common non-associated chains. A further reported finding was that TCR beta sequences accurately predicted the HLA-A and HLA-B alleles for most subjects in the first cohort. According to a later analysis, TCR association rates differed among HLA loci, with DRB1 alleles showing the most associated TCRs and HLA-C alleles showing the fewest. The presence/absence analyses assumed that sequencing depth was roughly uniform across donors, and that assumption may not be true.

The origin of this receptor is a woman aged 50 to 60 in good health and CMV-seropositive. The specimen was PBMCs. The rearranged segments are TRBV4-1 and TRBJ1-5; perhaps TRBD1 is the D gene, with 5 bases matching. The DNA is TGCGCCAGCAGCCAAACTCAGGGCGGACAGCCCCAGCATTTT. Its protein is CASSQTQGGQPQHF.